A single sample gave rise to the 9 T cell receptor beta chains below, sequenced in a study of T cells in Graves' hyperthyroidism and ophthalmopathy. Amplification of TCR beta CDR3 regions was performed using RNA transcripts as template. The TCR CDR3 first-round RT-PCR relied on the HTBI primer set. TCRdb reprocessed the multiplex PCR reads with MiXCR, giving one entry per CDR3 protein. The table has more than 600,000 distinct CDR3 sequences, about a sixth seen once. Sequencing used blood. The receptors stem from a man younger than 30 with Graves' hyperthyroidism.

There are a few counts of this clonotype. The V gene is TRBV19, the J gene TRBJ1-1; D remains unclear. V gave up 1 base and J gave up 0 bases, with 9 bases separating them. Germline CDR1 LNHDA, CDR2 SQIVND (reference sequence). This CDR3 is built from 15 residues. The DNA of the CDR3 is TGTGCCAGTAGTATAGGAGCACTCATGAACACTGAAGCTTTCTTT. It specifies CASSIGALMNTEAFF.

The chain carries TRBV5-5 and TRBJ2-1, with a tentative D call TRBD1 (6 bases). The CDR3 consists of 16 residues. Looked up from germline, CDR1 is SGHKS and CDR2 is YYEKEE (reference sequence). V lost 0 bases, J lost 4 bases, and 14 bases lay in between. The CDR3 sequence: CASSLVQDRLYNEQFF. The CDR3 nucleotides read TGTGCCAGCAGCTTGGTGCAGGACAGACTATACAATGAGCAGTTCTTC. Full variable domain (outside the CDR3, taken from reference TRBV5-5 and TRBJ2-1): DAGVTQSPTHLIKTRGQQVTLRCSPISGHKSVSWYQQVLGQGPQFIFQYYEKEERGRGNFPDRFSARQFPNYSSELNVNALLLGDSALYLCASSLVQDRLYNEQFFGPGTRLTVL.

The V and J genes are TRBV27 and TRBJ2-7; 8 bases line up with TRBD2. J was trimmed by 6 bases and V by 5 bases; bases with no gene match: 9. The CDR3 is 14 amino acids. Germline V gene data show CDR1 as MNHEY and CDR2 as SMNVEV (reference sequence). The CDR3 reads CASSIRESGSEQYF. As DNA, the CDR3 is TGTGCCAGCAGTATAAGAGAAAGCGGGAGCGAGCAGTACTTC.

The rearrangement uses TRBV10-1 and TRBJ2-3, with 7 bases fitting TRBD2. The CDR3 runs 20 residues. After removal of 3 bases from V and 1 base from J, the junction contained 19 bases not matched to a gene. The germline V gene encodes CDR1 WNHNN and CDR2 SYGVQD (reference sequence). The CDR3 region is CASSDLGTADQREGTDTQYF. The CDR3 DNA follows: TGCGCCAGCAGTGATCTTGGGACCGCGGACCAGCGGGAAGGCACAGATACGCAGTATTTT.

The chain is built from TRBV27 and TRBJ2-5, with TRBD1 as a possible D gene (5 bases). V lost 6 bases and J lost 7, with 12 bases in between. Germline V gives CDR1 MNHEY, CDR2 SMNVEV (reference sequence). This CDR3 has 12 amino acids. This CDR3 is CASSAAQGTQYF. The CDR3 DNA follows: TGTGCCAGCAGCGCGGCCCAGGGGACCCAGTACTTC.

This clonotype showed up many times. V and J are TRBV30 and TRBJ1-5; D is uncertain. The germline V and J ends were trimmed by 1 base and 3 bases, with 7 bases remaining between them. The CDR3 is made up of 13 amino acids. Germline CDR1 reads GTSNPN; CDR2 reads SVGIG (reference sequence). The CDR3 nucleotides read TGTGCCTGGAGTGGAGGTCTCAATCAGCCCCAGCATTTT. Translation: CAWSGGLNQPQHF.

This clonotype was picked up one time. CDR3 DNA sequence: TGCAGTGCCAAAGACTACAGGGGACAGAACACTGAAGCTTTCTTT. This codes for CSAKDYRGQNTEAFF. The chain recombines TRBV20-1 with TRBJ1-1; TRBD1 matches at 7 bases. Trimming took 6 bases from V and 1 from J; bases not matched to a gene: 11. Germline loops: CDR1 DFQATT, CDR2 SNEGSKA (reference sequence). The CDR3 has 15 residues.

The chain recombines TRBV16 with TRBJ2-7; possible D gene TRBD2, 5 bases. V lost 4 bases and J lost 0, with 16 bases in between. The CDR3 totals 16 residues. Germline V lookup: CDR1 KGHSY, CDR2 FQNENV. The CDR3 region has the DNA TGTGCCAGCAGCCCAGCGCGAGGGTTGAGCTCCTACGAGCAGTACTTC. Its translation is CASSPARGLSSYEQYF.

The chain's CDR3 is CASSVAHSNYGYTF. The CDR3, as DNA: TGTGCCAGCAGCGTAGCGCACAGCAACTATGGCTACACCTTC. This chain joins TRBV9 and TRBJ1-2; D unresolved. V lost 0 bases to trimming and J lost 2 bases, with 8 bases between them. CDR3 length equals 14 residues. Germline-derived CDR1 and CDR2 are SGDLS and YYNGEE. Using reference TRBV9 and TRBJ1-2 for the parts outside the CDR3, the full variable domain is DSGVTQTPKHLITATGQRVTLRCSPRSGDLSVYWYQQSLDQGLQFLIQYYNGEERAKGNILERFSAQQFPDLHSELNLSSLELGDSALYFCASSVAHSNYGYTFGSGTRLTVV.